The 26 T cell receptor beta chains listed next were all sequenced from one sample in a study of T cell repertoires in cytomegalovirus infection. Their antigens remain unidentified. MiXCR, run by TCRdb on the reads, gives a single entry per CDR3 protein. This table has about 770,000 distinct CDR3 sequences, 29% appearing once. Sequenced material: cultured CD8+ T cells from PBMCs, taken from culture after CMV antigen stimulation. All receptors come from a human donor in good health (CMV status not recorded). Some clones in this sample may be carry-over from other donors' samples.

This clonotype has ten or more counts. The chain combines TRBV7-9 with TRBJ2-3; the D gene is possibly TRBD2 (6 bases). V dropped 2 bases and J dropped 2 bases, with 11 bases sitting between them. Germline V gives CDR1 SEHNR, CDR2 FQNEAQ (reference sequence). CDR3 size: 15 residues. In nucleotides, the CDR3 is TGTGCCAGCAGCTTACGGCGGGGCCCCACAGATACGCAGTATTTT. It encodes CASSLRRGPTDTQYF.

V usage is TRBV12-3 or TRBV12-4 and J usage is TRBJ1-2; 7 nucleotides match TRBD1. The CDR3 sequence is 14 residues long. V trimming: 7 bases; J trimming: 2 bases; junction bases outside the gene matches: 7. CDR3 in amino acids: CASTPPGGNYGYTF. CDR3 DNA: TGTGCCAGCACCCCTCCAGGGGGGAACTATGGCTACACCTTC.

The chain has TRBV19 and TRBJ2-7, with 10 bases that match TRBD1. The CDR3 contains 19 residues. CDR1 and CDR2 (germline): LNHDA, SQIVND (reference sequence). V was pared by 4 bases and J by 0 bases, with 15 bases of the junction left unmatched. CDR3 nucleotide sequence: TGTGCCAGTAGTACCGCCGGGACAGGGGTCCCATTAAGCTCCTACGAGCAGTACGTC. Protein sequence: CASSTAGTGVPLSSYEQYV.

DNA for the CDR3: TGTGCCAGCAGCACGAGTTATGGTCGGGTTTCTGAAGCTTTCTTT. Encoded protein: CASSTSYGRVSEAFF. The chain has TRBV5-8 and TRBJ1-1, with D uncertain. This CDR3 spans 15 amino acids. Germline CDR1 is SGHTS and CDR2 is YDEGEE. With 4 bases removed from V and 6 bases from J, the gap between germline ends came to 19 bases.

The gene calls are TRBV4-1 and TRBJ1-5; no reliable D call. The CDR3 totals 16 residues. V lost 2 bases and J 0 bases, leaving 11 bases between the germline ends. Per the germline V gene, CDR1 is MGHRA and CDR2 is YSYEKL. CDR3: CASSQRPEDSNQPQHF. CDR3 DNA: TGCGCCAGCAGCCAACGCCCCGAGGATAGCAATCAGCCCCAGCATTTT.

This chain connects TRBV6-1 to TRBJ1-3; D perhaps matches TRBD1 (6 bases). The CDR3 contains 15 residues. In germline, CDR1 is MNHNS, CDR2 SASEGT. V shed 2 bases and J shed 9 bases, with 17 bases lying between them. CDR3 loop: CASSELEQGVSTIYF. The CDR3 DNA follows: TGTGCCAGCAGTGAACTAGAACAGGGTGTGAGCACCATATATTTT.

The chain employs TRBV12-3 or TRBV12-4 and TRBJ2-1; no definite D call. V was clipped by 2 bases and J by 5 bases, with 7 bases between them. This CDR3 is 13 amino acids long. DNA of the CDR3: TGTGCCAGCAGTTTACTCTCGCACAATGAGCAGTTCTTC. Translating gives CASSLLSHNEQFF.

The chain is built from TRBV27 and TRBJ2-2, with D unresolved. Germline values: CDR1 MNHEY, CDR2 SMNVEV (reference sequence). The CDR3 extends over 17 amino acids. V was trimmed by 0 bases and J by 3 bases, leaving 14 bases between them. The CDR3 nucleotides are TGTGCCAGCAGTTTATCGTCTGCCAGGCATTACACCGGGGAGCTGTTTTTT. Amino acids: CASSLSSARHYTGELFF.

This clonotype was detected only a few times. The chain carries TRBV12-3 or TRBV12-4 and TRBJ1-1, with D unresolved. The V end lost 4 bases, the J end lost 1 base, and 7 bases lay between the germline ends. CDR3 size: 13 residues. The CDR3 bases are TGTGCCAGCAGTTCCTCAGCGAACACTGAAGCTTTCTTT. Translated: CASSSSANTEAFF.

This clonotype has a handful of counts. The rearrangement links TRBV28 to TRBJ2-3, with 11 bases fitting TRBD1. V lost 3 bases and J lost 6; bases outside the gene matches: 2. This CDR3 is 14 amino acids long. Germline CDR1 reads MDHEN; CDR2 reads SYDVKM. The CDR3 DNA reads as TGTGCCAGCAGTTTGGACAGGGGGCTGGATACGCAGTATTTT. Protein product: CASSLDRGLDTQYF.

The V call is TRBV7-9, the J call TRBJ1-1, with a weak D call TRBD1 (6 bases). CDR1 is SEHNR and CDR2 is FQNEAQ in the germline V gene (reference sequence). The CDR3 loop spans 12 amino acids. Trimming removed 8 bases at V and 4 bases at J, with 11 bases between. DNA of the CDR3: TGTGCCAGCTCAGGGGTCAGCACTGAAGCTTTCTTT. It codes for CASSGVSTEAFF.

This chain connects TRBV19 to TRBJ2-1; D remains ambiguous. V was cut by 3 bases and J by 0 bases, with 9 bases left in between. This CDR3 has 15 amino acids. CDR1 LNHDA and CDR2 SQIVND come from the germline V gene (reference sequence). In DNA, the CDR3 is TGTGCCAGTAGTATGGGTCGAAGCTCCTACAATGAGCAGTTCTTC. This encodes CASSMGRSSYNEQFF.

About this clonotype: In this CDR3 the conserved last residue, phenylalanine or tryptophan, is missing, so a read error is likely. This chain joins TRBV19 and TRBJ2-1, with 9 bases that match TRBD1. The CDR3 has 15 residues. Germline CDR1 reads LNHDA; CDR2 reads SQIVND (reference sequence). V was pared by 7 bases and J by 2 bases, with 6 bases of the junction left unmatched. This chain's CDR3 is CASTRGTGPYNEQFV. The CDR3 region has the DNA TGTGCCAGTACTAGGGGGACAGGGCCCTACAATGAGCAGTTCGTC.

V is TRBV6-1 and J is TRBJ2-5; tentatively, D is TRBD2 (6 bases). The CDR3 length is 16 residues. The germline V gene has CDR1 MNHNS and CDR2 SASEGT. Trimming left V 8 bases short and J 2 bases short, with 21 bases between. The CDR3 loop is CASGRPRDSRQETQYF. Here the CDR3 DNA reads TGTGCCAGCGGTCGACCACGGGACTCCAGACAAGAGACCCAGTACTTC.

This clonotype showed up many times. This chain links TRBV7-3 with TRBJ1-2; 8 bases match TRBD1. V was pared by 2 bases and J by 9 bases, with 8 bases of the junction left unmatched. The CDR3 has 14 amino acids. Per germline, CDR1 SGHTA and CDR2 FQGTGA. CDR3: CASSLDSGTGRYTF. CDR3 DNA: TGTGCCAGCAGCTTAGACTCCGGGACAGGTCGCTACACCTTC.

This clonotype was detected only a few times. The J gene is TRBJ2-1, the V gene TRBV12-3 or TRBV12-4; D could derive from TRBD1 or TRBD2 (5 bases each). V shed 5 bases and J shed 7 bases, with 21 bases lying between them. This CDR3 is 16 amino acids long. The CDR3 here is CASSQPGTRLYNEQFF. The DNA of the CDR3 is TGTGCCAGCAGTCAACCCGGGACCCGATTATATAATGAGCAGTTCTTC.

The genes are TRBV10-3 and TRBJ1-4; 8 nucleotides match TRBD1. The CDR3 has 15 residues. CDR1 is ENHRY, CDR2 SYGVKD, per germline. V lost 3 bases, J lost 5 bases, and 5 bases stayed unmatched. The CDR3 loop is CAISDSRDRNEKLFF. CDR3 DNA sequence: TGTGCCATCAGTGACTCCAGGGACAGGAATGAAAAACTGTTTTTT.

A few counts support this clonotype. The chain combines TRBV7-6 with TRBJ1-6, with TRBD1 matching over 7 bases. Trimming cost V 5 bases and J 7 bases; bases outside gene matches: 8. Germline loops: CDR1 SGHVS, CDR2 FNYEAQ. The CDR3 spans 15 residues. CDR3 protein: CASSTTGTGNSPLHF. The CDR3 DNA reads TGTGCCAGCAGCACGACAGGGACCGGCAATTCACCCCTCCACTTT.

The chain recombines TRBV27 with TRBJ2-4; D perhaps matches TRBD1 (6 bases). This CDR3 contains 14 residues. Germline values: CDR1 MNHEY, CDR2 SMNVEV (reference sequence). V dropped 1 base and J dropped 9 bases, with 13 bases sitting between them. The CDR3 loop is CASSLFQGYGIQYF. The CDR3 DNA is TGTGCCAGCAGTTTATTTCAGGGGTATGGCATTCAGTACTTC.

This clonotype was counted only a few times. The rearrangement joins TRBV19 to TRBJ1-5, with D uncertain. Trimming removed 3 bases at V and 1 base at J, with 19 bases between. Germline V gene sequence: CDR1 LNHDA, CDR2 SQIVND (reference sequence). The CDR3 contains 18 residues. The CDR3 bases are TGTGCCAGTAGTATGTTCCGGCTGGAGGGTTGGAGCAATCAGCCCCAGCATTTT. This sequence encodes CASSMFRLEGWSNQPQHF.

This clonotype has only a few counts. CDR3 DNA: TGTGCCAGCAGTGTGGACGGCGGGAACACTGAAGCTTTCTTT. Translating it yields CASSVDGGNTEAFF. This rearrangement joins TRBV6-1 to TRBJ1-1; D is uncertain. The CDR3 spans 14 residues. CDR1 MNHNS and CDR2 SASEGT come from the germline V gene. The V gene lost 4 bases and the J gene lost 1 base, with 10 bases spanning the gap.

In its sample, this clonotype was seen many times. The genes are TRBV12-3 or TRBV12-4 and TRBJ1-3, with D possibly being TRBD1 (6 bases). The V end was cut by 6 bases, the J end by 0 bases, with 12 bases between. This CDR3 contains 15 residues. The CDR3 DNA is TGTGCCAGCAGCCCAACAGGGTACTCTGGAAACACCATATATTTT. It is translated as CASSPTGYSGNTIYF.

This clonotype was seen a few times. In DNA form, the CDR3 reads TGTGCCAGTAGTCTCCGGGACAGGGATGAAGCTTTCTTT. Protein: CASSLRDRDEAFF. The gene calls are TRBV19 and TRBJ1-1; 9 bases match TRBD1. CDR3 length: 13 amino acids. Germline V gene sequence: CDR1 LNHDA, CDR2 SQIVND (reference sequence). V lost 5 bases to trimming and J lost 7 bases; unmatched junction nucleotides: 5.

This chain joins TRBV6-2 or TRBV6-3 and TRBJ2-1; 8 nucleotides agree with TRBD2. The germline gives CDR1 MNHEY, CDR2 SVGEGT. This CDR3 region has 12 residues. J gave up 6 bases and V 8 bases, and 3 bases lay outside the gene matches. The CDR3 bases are TGTGCCAGCCTCGGGGGGGCCAATGAGCAGTTCTTC. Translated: CASLGGANEQFF.

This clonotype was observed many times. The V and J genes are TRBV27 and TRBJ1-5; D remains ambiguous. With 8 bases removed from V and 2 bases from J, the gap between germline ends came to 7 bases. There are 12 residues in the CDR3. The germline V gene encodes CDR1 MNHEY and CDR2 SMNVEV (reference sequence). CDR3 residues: CASSPGNQPQHF. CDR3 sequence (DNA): TGTGCCAGCTCCCCGGGCAATCAGCCCCAGCATTTT.

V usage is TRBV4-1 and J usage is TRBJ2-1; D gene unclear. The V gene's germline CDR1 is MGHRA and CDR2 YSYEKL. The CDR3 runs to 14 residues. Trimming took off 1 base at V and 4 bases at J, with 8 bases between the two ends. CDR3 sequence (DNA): TGCGCCAGCAGCCAAGCAGACGGTTACAATGAGCAGTTCTTC. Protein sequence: CASSQADGYNEQFF.